This TCR beta chain comes out of a study of molecular identifiers for immune sequencing clone quantification. The CDR3 consists of 17 residues. Points on this clonotype: What it binds is unknown.

Study-level results: For effector cells, clones above 20 RNA copies held over 99% of molecules; for naive cells, under 1%.

Listed TCR primers, together with previously described methods, were used for the bulk TCR libraries. One entry per CDR3 protein results from TCRdb running MiXCR on the PCR reads. Of 35,000 to 45,000 distinct CDR3 sequences listed, about 18% were seen once; the top ten hold under 1.4%. Naive CD8 libraries used roughly 17,000 to 1,100,000 sorted cells and 10%, 30% or 50% RNA. Naive CD8 T cells underwent sorting with the CD8+CD4-CCR7+CD45RA+ definition. This TCR was sampled from a human donor in good health. Some libraries in this study had Jurkat cell RNA spiked in. Sequenced sample: naive CD8+ T cells from blood, with Jurkat cell RNA spiked in. As for subset: FACS-sorted CD8+CD4-CCR7+CD45RA+ naive T cells. The V and J genes are TRBV21-1 and TRBJ2-5; the table calls TRBD2, which could not be checked here. TRBV21-1 corresponds to a pseudogene. DNA for the CDR3: TGTGCCAGCAGCACGAGCCTAGCGGGGCAGGCCCGGGAGACCCAGTACTTC. It yields the protein CASSTSLAGQARETQYF.